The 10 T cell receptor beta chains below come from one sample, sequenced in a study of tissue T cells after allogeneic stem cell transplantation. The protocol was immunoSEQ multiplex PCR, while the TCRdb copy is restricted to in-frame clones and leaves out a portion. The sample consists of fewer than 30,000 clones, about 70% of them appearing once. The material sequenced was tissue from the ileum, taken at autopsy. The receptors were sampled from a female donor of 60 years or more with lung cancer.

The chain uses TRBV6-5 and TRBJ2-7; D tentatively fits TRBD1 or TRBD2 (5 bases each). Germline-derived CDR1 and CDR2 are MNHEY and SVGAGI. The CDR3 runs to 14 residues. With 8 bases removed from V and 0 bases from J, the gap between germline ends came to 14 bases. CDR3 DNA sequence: TGTGCCAGCGGTTCAGGGACGGGCTCCTACGAGCAGTACTTC. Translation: CASGSGTGSYEQYF.

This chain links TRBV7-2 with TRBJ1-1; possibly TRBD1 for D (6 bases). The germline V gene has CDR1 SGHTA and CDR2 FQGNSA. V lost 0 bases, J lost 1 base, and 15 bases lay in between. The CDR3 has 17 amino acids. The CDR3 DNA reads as TGTGCCAGCAGCTTAGCTTTTCTGGCGGGGGCGAACACTGAAGCTTTCTTT. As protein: CASSLAFLAGANTEAFF.

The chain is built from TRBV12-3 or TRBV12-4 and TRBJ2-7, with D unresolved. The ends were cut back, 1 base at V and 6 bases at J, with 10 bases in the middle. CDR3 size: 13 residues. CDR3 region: CASSLGQAGEQYF. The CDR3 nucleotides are TGTGCCAGCAGTTTAGGGCAGGCAGGCGAGCAGTACTTC.

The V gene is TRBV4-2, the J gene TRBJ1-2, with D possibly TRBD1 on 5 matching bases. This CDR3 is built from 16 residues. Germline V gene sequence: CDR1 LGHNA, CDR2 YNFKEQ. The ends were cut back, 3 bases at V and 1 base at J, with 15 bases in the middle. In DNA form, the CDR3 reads TGTGCCAGCAGCCAGGGTGGGACCACCCTTAACTATGGCTACACCTTC. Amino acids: CASSQGGTTLNYGYTF.

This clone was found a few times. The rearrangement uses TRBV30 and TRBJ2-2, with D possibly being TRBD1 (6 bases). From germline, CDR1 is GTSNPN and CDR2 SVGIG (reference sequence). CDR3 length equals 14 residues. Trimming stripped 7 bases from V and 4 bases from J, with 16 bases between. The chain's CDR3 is CAYIRGHLTGELFF. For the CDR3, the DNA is TGTGCCTACATACGGGGACACCTCACCGGGGAGCTGTTTTTT.

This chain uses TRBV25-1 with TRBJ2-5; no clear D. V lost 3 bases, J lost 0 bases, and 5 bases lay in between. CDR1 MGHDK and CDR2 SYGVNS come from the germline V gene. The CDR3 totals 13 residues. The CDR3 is CASSDRYQETQYF. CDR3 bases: TGTGCCAGCAGTGATCGGTACCAAGAGACCCAGTACTTC.

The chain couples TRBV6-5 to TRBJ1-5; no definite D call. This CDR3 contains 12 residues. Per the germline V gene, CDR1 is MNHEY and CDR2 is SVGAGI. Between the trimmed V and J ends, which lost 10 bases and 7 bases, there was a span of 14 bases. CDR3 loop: CATLDNLQPQHF. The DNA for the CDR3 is TGTGCCACCCTGGATAACTTACAGCCCCAGCATTTT.

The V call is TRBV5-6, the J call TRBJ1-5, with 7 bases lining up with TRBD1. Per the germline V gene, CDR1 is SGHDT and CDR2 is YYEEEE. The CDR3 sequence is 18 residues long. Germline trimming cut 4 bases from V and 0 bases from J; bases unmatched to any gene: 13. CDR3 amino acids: CASSVSQGVGYSNQPQHF. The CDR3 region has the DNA TGTGCCAGCAGCGTAAGTCAGGGGGTGGGCTATAGCAATCAGCCCCAGCATTTT.

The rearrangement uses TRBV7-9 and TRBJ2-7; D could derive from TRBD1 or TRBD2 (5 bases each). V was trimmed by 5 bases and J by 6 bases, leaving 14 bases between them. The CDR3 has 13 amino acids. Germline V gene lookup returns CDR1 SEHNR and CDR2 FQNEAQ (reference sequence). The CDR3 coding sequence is TGTGCCAGCAGCCGGGACGGACGGGGCGAGCAGTACTTC. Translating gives CASSRDGRGEQYF.

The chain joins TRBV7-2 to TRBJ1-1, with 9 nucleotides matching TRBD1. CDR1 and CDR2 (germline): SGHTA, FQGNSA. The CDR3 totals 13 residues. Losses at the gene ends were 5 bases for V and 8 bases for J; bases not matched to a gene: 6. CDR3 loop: CASSKDRGREAFF. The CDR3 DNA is TGTGCCAGCAGCAAGGACAGGGGAAGAGAAGCTTTCTTT. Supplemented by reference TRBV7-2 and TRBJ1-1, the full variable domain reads GAGVSQSPSNKVTEKGKDVELRCDPISGHTALYWYRQSLGQGLEFLIYFQGNSAPDKSGLPSDRFSAERTGGSVSTLTIQRTQQEDSAVYLCASSKDRGREAFFGQGTRLTVV.